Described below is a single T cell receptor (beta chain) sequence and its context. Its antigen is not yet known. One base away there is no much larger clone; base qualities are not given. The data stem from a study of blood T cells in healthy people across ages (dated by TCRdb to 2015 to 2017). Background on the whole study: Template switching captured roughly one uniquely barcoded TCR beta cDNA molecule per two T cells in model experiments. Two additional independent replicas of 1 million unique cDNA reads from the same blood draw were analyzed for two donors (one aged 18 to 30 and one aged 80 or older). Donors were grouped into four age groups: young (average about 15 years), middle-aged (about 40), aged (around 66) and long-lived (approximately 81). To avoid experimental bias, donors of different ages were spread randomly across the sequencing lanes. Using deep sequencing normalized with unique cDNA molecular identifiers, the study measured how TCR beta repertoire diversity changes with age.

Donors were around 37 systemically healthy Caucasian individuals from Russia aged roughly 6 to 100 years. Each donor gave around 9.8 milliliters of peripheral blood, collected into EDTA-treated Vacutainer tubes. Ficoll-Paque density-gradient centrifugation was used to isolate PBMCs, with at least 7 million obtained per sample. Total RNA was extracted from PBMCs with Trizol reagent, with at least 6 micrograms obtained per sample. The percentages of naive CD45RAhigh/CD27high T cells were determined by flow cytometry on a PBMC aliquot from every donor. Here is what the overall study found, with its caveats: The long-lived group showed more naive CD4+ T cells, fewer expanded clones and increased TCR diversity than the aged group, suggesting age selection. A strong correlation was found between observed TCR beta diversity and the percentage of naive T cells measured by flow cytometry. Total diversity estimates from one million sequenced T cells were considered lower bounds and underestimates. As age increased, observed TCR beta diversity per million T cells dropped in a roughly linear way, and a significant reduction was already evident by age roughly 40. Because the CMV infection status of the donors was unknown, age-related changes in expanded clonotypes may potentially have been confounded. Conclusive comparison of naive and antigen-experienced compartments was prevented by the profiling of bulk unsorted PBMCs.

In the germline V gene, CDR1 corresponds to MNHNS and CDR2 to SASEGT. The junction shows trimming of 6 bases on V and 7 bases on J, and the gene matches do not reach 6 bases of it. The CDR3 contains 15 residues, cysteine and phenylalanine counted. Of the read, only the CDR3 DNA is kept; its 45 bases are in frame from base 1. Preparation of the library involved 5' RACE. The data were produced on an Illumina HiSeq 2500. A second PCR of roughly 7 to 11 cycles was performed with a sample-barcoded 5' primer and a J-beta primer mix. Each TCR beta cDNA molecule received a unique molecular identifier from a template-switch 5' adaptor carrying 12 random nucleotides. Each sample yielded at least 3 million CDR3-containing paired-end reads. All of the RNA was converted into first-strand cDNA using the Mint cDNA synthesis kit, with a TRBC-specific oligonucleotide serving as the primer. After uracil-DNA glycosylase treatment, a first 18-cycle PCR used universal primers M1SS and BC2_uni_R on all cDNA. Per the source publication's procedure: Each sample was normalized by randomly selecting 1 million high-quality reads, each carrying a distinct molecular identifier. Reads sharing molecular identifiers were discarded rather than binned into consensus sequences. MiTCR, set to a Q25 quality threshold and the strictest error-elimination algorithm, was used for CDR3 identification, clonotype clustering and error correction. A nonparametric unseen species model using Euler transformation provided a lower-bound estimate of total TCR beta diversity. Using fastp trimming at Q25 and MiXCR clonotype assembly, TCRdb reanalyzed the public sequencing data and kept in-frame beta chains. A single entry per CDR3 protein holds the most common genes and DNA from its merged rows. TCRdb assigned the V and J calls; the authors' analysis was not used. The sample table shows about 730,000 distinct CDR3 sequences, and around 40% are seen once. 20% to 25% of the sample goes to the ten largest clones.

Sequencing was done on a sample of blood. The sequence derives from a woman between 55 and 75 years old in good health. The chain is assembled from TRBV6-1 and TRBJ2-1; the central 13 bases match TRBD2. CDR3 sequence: CASRGTSGGANEQFF. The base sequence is TGTGCCAGCAGGGGAACTAGCGGGGGGGCAAATGAGCAGTTCTTC.